The 21 T cell receptor beta chains reported below all come from one sample, sequenced in a study of blood T cell repertoires in COVID-19 (dated by TCRdb to 2020 to 2022). Libraries were made using the immunoSEQ multiplex PCR assay. Here the immuneACCESS table is served through TCRdb, limited to in-frame sequences with V and J called. Missing clones are a known gap in these copies; in checked studies unresolved V genes cover under half, and the rest lacks a known reason. The sample table holds about 210,000 clones, of which around 83% were seen once. More than 8% of the sample lies in the top ten. Sequencing was performed on peripheral blood. The receptors originated from a woman between 45 and 65 years old with acute or convalescent COVID-19.

CDR3 sequence (DNA): TGTGCCAGCTCGGAGCGGGCGACTTTGAATGAGCAGTTCTTC. Translation: CASSERATLNEQFF. The genes are TRBV3-1 (or the pseudogene TRBV3-2) and TRBJ2-1; D may be TRBD2 (6 bases). This CDR3 has 14 residues. Germline V gene lookup returns CDR1 LGHDT and CDR2 YNNKEL (reference sequence). Trimming cost V 8 bases and J 7 bases, with 18 bases left between them.

V gene TRBV9 combines with J gene TRBJ1-1; D possibly corresponds to TRBD1 (6 bases). Trimming pared 0 bases from V and 3 bases from J, leaving 15 bases between. Germline CDR1 SGDLS, CDR2 YYNGEE. The CDR3 length is 16 residues. This chain's CDR3 is CASSVGAGAGYTEAFF. CDR3 nucleotides: TGTGCCAGCAGCGTAGGGGCAGGGGCGGGTTACACTGAAGCTTTCTTT.

This chain joins TRBV20-1 and TRBJ1-5; D is uncertain. The CDR3 totals 13 residues. Per germline, CDR1 DFQATT and CDR2 SNEGSKA (reference sequence). The V end was cut by 3 bases, the J end by 2 bases, with 8 bases between. CDR3 DNA: TGCAGTGCTAGTAGAGTAGGCAATCAGCCCCAGCATTTT. Its translation: CSASRVGNQPQHF.

V gene TRBV21-1 combines with J gene TRBJ1-5. TRBV21-1 is a known pseudogene. The CDR3 extends over 15 amino acids. The CDR3 here is CASSRFCASNQPQHF. The DNA for the CDR3 is TGTGCCAGCAGCAGGTTTTGTGCGAGCAATCAGCCCCAGCATTTT.

The chain is built from TRBV27 and TRBJ1-4; the D gene is possibly TRBD1 (5 bases). V shed 1 base and J shed 7 bases, with 10 bases lying between them. The CDR3 contains 14 residues. Per germline, CDR1 MNHEY and CDR2 SMNVEV (reference sequence). CDR3 in DNA: TGTGCCAGCAGTTTATACGGGAGGGGTGAAAAACTGTTTTTT. Its protein product is CASSLYGRGEKLFF.

This clone came up many times. The gene calls are TRBV15 and TRBJ2-7; 9 bases line up with TRBD1. Per germline, CDR1 LNHNV and CDR2 YYDKDF (reference sequence). The length of the CDR3 is 17 residues. V was clipped by 0 bases and J by 2 bases; unmatched bases: 8. The CDR3: CATSRDPPRQGAYEQYF. CDR3 nucleotide sequence: TGTGCCACCAGCAGAGATCCCCCTCGACAGGGGGCCTACGAGCAGTACTTC.

The chain combines TRBV28 with TRBJ1-5; a possible D gene is TRBD1 (5 bases). CDR3 length: 15 amino acids. Germline V gene data show CDR1 as MDHEN and CDR2 as SYDVKM. Trimming pared 5 bases from V and 2 bases from J, leaving 13 bases between. In DNA form, the CDR3 reads TGTGCCAGCAGTAGGGGTCGCGAAGGCAATCAGCCCCAGCATTTT. Translated: CASSRGREGNQPQHF.

The chain employs TRBV5-1 and TRBJ2-1; a possible D gene is TRBD2 (5 bases). This CDR3 contains 16 residues. The V end was cut by 4 bases, the J end by 0 bases, with 14 bases between. Per the germline V gene, CDR1 is SGHRS and CDR2 is YFSETQ. In nucleotides, the CDR3 is TGCGCCAGCAGCCTGGGCCAGCGGAGCTCCTACAATGAGCAGTTCTTC. This codes for CASSLGQRSSYNEQFF.

This clone was recorded a few times. The J gene is TRBJ1-2, the V gene TRBV14; TRBD1 is a possible D gene (6 bases). V shed 4 bases and J shed 8 bases, with 26 bases lying between them. The CDR3 has 17 amino acids. From germline, CDR1 is SGHDN and CDR2 FVKESK. CDR3 residues: CASSRSGTNRAVWGYTF. CDR3 in DNA: TGTGCCAGCAGCCGCTCCGGCACAAACAGGGCGGTGTGGGGCTACACCTTC.

V is TRBV6-2 or TRBV6-3 and J is TRBJ1-5; 7 positions agree with TRBD1. The V gene end was trimmed by 4 bases and the J gene end by 2 bases; junction bases not matched to a gene: 8. Germline V CDR1 and CDR2: MNHEY, SVGEGT. This CDR3 is 16 amino acids long. CDR3 sequence (DNA): TGTGCCAGCAGTTGGGGGACAGAAACACGCAATCAGCCCCAGCATTTT. It translates to CASSWGTETRNQPQHF.

The chain employs TRBV5-4 and TRBJ1-2; no clear D gene. CDR3 length equals 14 residues. The germline V gene encodes CDR1 SGHNT and CDR2 YYREEE (reference sequence). Trimming removed 0 bases from V and 8 bases from J, with 14 bases in between. CDR3 residues: CASSLVKQLEGYTF. The CDR3 DNA follows: TGTGCCAGCAGCTTGGTAAAACAGCTCGAAGGCTACACCTTC.

This clone was found a few times. The J gene is TRBJ2-3, the V gene TRBV19; 8 bases align to TRBD2. The CDR3 consists of 16 residues. V was clipped by 10 bases and J by 0 bases; unmatched bases: 12. CDR1 and CDR2 (germline): LNHDA, SQIVND (reference sequence). The CDR3 is CATSPPLAASTDTQYF. CDR3 bases: TGTGCCACCTCACCGCCACTAGCGGCTAGCACAGATACGCAGTATTTT. Full variable domain (outside the CDR3, taken from reference TRBV19 and TRBJ2-3): DGGITQSPKYLFRKEGQNVTLSCEQNLNHDAMYWYRQDPGQGLRLIYYSQIVNDFQKGDIAEGYSVSREKKESFPLTVTSAQKNPTAFYLCATSPPLAASTDTQYFGPGTRLTVL.

The rearrangement uses TRBV6-6 and TRBJ1-1; maybe TRBD1 (6 bases). The CDR3 has 13 amino acids. Trimming took 9 bases from V and 4 from J, leaving 15 bases between them. Germline V gene data show CDR1 as MNHNY and CDR2 as SVGAGI (reference sequence). The CDR3 loop reads CASNGPGVTEAFF. For the CDR3, the DNA is TGTGCCAGTAACGGCCCAGGGGTCACTGAAGCTTTCTTT.

The chain combines TRBV6-5 with TRBJ1-5, with D possibly being TRBD1 (5 bases). The V end lost 4 bases, the J end lost 4 bases, and 17 bases lay between the germline ends. Germline V gives CDR1 MNHEY, CDR2 SVGAGI. The CDR3 totals 16 residues. This CDR3 reads CASSSVGGIGNQPQHF. CDR3 in DNA: TGTGCCAGCAGTTCAGTGGGGGGTATAGGTAATCAGCCCCAGCATTTT.

The chain recombines TRBV11-2 with TRBJ1-4; TRBD1 matches at 7 bases. The trim removed 3 bases at V and 13 bases at J, leaving 5 bases unmatched. Germline loops: CDR1 SGHAT, CDR2 FQNNGV. The CDR3 spans 12 residues. The CDR3 is CASSFPTGRLFF. The DNA for the CDR3 is TGTGCCAGCAGCTTCCCGACAGGGAGACTGTTTTTT.

The chain carries TRBV27 and TRBJ1-5, with TRBD1 identical over 10 bases. The CDR3 extends over 16 amino acids. The trim removed 1 base at V and 5 bases at J, leaving 5 bases unmatched. Germline CDR1 is MNHEY and CDR2 is SMNVEV (reference sequence). CDR3 in DNA: TGTGCCAGCAGTTTATTTCCGGGACAGGGGTATCAGCCCCAGCATTTT. It is translated as CASSLFPGQGYQPQHF.

This clone was observed a handful of times. This chain connects TRBV7-6 to TRBJ2-2, with 7 positions matching TRBD2. The CDR3 spans 13 residues. CDR1 is SGHVS and CDR2 is FNYEAQ in the germline V gene. After removal of 4 bases from V and 6 bases from J, the junction contained 2 bases not matched to a gene. The CDR3 DNA follows: TGTGCCAGCAGCTCCGGACTAGCCGGGGAGCTGTTTTTT. Translated: CASSSGLAGELFF.

Comment on this clone: The same CDR3 also results from other DNA sequences found in this sample. V gene TRBV12-3 or TRBV12-4 combines with J gene TRBJ1-5, with D hard to call. CDR3 length equals 12 residues. The germline V and J ends were trimmed by 3 bases and 4 bases, with 4 bases remaining between them. The CDR3 spells CASSFLNQPQHF. Here the CDR3 DNA reads TGTGCCAGCAGTTTTCTAAATCAGCCCCAGCATTTT.

The gene calls are TRBV5-1 and TRBJ2-7; 13 bases line up with TRBD2. Germline trimming cut 2 bases from V and 2 bases from J; bases unmatched to any gene: 4. Germline V CDR1 and CDR2: SGHRS, YFSETQ. CDR3 size: 16 residues. CDR3 coding DNA: TGCGCCAGCAGCTTCGGGACTAGCGGGATAGCCTACGAGCAGTACTTC. Residues: CASSFGTSGIAYEQYF.

The CDR3 nucleotides read TGTGCCATCACCGACGGGGATACGAACACTGAAGCTTTCTTT. Encoded protein: CAITDGDTNTEAFF. V gene TRBV10-3 combines with J gene TRBJ1-1; no clear D. The V end was cut by 7 bases, the J end by 1 base, with 13 bases between. Germline assignment: CDR1 ENHRY and CDR2 SYGVKD. The CDR3 consists of 14 residues.

This clone was seen more than once but under ten times. The gene calls are TRBV7-2 and TRBJ1-2, with D unclear. The CDR3 is 13 residues long. V lost 3 bases and J lost 8, with 13 bases in between. CDR1 is SGHTA, CDR2 FQGNSA, per germline. The CDR3 loop reads CASSLGGVEGYTF. DNA for the CDR3: TGTGCCAGCAGCTTGGGCGGGGTAGAAGGCTACACCTTC.